These T cell receptor beta chains were read from a single sample in a study of breast tumors, draining lymph nodes, adjacent tissues. TCRdb processed the multiplex PCR reads anew with MiXCR; each CDR3 protein has one entry. Of about 19,000 distinct CDR3 sequences listed, 43% are singletons. The source material was breast tumor tissue. These receptor sequences come from a female donor with breast cancer. Some clones in this sample may be carry-over from other donors' samples. The CDR3 runs from the conserved cysteine through the conserved F or W. A D gene is named only where the DNA matches it firmly. Not all rows give a size; the values are once, few, many and, for expanded clones, a class.

J,size,D,V,DNA,CDR3
TRBJ2-7,.,.,TRBV25-1,TGTGCCAGCAGTGAATCCGGCAGGGGAGACGAGCAGTACTTC,CASSESGRGDEQYF
TRBJ2-7,.,.,TRBV20-1,TGCAGTGCTAGCCTCTCCGGCCACGAGCAGTACTTC,CSASLSGHEQYF
TRBJ2-7,.,TRBD1,TRBV11-3,TGTGCCAGCAGCTTAGATCGGTCGGGCAGGGGGCAATACGAGCAGTACTTC,CASSLDRSGRGQYEQYF
TRBJ2-1,.,.,TRBV29-1,TGCAGCGTTGGTTCTAGCTCCCACTACAATGAGCAGTTCTTC,CSVGSSSHYNEQFF
TRBJ1-1,many,TRBD1,TRBV2,TGTGCCAGCAGCTTGACAGGGGTGGGTGCAAACACTGAAGCTTTCTTT,CASSLTGVGANTEAFF
TRBJ1-3,large,.,TRBV2,TGTGCCAGCATAGGGCGCTCTGGAAACACCATATATTTT,CASIGRSGNTIYF
TRBJ2-1,many,.,TRBV29-1,TGCAGCGTTAAACTGGTAGAAAATGAGCAGTTCTTC,CSVKLVENEQFF
TRBJ2-6,once,.,TRBV11-2,TGTGCCAGCAGCTTAGTCGGTACTGGGGCCAACGTCCTGACTTTC,CASSLVGTGANVLTF
TRBJ2-1,many,.,TRBV10-1,TGCGCCAGCAGTGATAGAGTAAATGAGCAGTTCTTC,CASSDRVNEQFF
TRBJ1-6,few,TRBD1,TRBV20-1,TGCAGTGCTAGAAGACAGGGGGATTCACCCCTCCACTTT,CSARRQGDSPLHF
TRBJ1-5,.,.,TRBV7-2,TGTGCCAGCAGCTTAGGGTTGCTAATCACAGGTACGCAGCATTTT,CASSLGLLITGTQHF
TRBJ1-2,.,.,TRBV6-6,TGTGCCAGCAGTTACCGGGTTAACTATGGCTACACCTTC,CASSYRVNYGYTF
TRBJ2-1,many,.,TRBV3-1,TGTGCCAGCAGCCAAGAGACTCACGAGGTCTACAATGAGCAGTTCTTC,CASSQETHEVYNEQFF
TRBJ2-2,.,.,TRBV3-2,TGTGCCAGCAGCCAAGGTGGGGCCGGGGAGCTGTTTTTT,CASSQGGAGELFF
TRBJ2-2,.,TRBD2,TRBV7-2,TGTGCCAGCAGCCCCCGGCCGCTAGCGGGAGACTCGAACTCCGGGGAGCTGTTCTTT,CASSPRPLAGDSNSGELFF
TRBJ1-2,.,TRBD1,TRBV20-1,TGCAGTGCTAGAGACAGGGGGTATGGCTACACCTTC,CSARDRGYGYTF
TRBJ2-1,many,.,TRBV12-3/TRBV12-4,TGTGCCAGCAGTCCTCGGGAAGGGCCTTGGAATGAGCAGTTCTTC,CASSPREGPWNEQFF
TRBJ2-2,.,.,TRBV7-8,TGTGCCAGCAGAGGAGGGGCAGCCGCGGGGGAGCTGTTTTTT,CASRGGAAAGELFF
TRBJ2-4,medium-sized,TRBD2,TRBV20-1,TGCAGTGCCACGACTAGCGGGAGGGCAAAAAACATTCAGTACTTC,CSATTSGRAKNIQYF
TRBJ2-3,many,.,TRBV29-1,TGCAGCGTTGATGGATGGGTGGGGACAGATACGCAGTATTTT,CSVDGWVGTDTQYF
TRBJ2-3,medium-sized,TRBD2,TRBV24-1,TGTGCCACCAGTGCGGGGAGAGGAGCGGGGCTAGATACGCAGTATTTT,CATSAGRGAGLDTQYF
TRBJ2-3,.,TRBD2,TRBV7-9,TGTGCCAGCAGTCCAGGCCGACTAGCGGGAGGGGGCACAGATACGCAGTATTTT,CASSPGRLAGGGTDTQYF
TRBJ2-7,many,TRBD2,TRBV5-6,TGTGCCAGCAGCCCTCCGACTAGCTATAGCTCCTACGAGCAGTACTTC,CASSPPTSYSSYEQYF
TRBJ1-3,many,.,TRBV7-9,TGTGCCAGCAGCTTAGCTGGGGAAAACACCATATATTTT,CASSLAGENTIYF
TRBJ1-4,many,.,TRBV24-1,TGTGCCACGGACAAAAATGAAAAACTGTTTTTT,CATDKNEKLFF
TRBJ2-7,many,TRBD1,TRBV5-1,TGCGCCAGCAGCTTGGCCGCTGGGACAGGTTCCTACGAGCAGTACTTC,CASSLAAGTGSYEQYF
TRBJ1-6,many,.,TRBV18,TGTGCCAGCTCACATAGCGAGTCACCCCTCCACTTT,CASSHSESPLHF
TRBJ2-7,.,.,TRBV20-1,TGCAGTGGGTTCTCCTACGAGCAGTACTTC,CSGFSYEQYF